The subject of this entry is one TCR beta chain. What it binds is unknown. The CDR3 is made up of 15 amino acids. Per germline, CDR1 PRHDT and CDR2 FYEKMQ (reference sequence). Germline trimming cut 4 bases from V and 5 bases from J; bases unmatched to any gene: 7. Synthesis of TCR cDNA relied on 5'RACE template switching, which attached a universal primer site and UMIs. MiXCR, applied by TCRdb to the 5' RACE reads, yields one record per CDR3 protein. The sample carries 320,000 or so distinct CDR3 sequences, roughly 7.5% recorded once. The record originates from a study of T cells after yellow fever vaccination. Findings of the study overall: At under 97% for CD4 and around 91% for CD8, most primary-vaccination clones showed up again after the booster. Weaker in magnitude, the secondary response showed a faster peak on day 5 versus 15.

The chain couples TRBV13 to TRBJ2-1; 8 bases match TRBD1. This sequence was found in a man in his late teens or twenties who received the YFV17D yellow fever vaccine. The source material was PBMCs, sampled around 45 days after the first yellow fever vaccination. CDR3 amino acids: CASSSLTGDNNEQFF. In nucleotides, the CDR3 is TGTGCCAGCAGCTCTCTGACAGGGGATAACAATGAGCAGTTCTTC.